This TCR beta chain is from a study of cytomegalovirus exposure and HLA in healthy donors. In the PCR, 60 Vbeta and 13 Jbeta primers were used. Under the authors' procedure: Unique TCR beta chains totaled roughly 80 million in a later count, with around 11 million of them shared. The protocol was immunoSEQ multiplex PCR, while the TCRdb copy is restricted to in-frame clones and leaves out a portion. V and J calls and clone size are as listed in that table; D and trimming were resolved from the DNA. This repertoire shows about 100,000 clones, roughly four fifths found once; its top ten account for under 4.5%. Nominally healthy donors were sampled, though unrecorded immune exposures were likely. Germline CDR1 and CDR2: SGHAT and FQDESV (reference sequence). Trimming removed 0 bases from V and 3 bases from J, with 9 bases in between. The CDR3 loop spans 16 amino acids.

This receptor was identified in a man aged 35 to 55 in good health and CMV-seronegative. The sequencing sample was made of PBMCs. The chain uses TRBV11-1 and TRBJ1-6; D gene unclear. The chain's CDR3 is CASSLARGGYNSPLHF. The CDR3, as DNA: TGTGCCAGCAGCTTAGCCCGCGGTGGCTATAATTCACCCCTCCACTTT.